This T cell receptor (beta chain) was captured in a study of T cells in Graves' hyperthyroidism and ophthalmopathy. TCR beta CDR3 sequences were amplified from RNA transcripts. The HTBI primer set was used in a first-round RT-PCR of the TCR CDR3. Via MiXCR, TCRdb re-called the multiplex PCR reads, giving one row per CDR3 protein. The data hold approximately 400,000 distinct CDR3 sequences, with roughly 14% observed a single time. The V end was cut by 4 bases, the J end by 8 bases, with 17 bases between. This CDR3 has 14 amino acids. Per germline, CDR1 MNHEY and CDR2 SVGAGI. This clonotype was seen at least ten times.

The sequence came from a man aged 30 to 39 with Graves' hyperthyroidism that later progressed to Graves' ophthalmopathy. The chain carries TRBV6-5 and TRBJ1-1; no reliable D call. Sequenced input: blood. The CDR3 here is CASSSTPSDGEAFF. CDR3 sequence (DNA): TGTGCCAGCAGTTCTACTCCCAGTGATGGGGAAGCTTTCTTT.